These 26 T cell receptor beta chains share one sample of origin, sequenced in a study of T cell responses to AZD1222 COVID-19 vaccine. Profiling relied on immunoSEQ multiplex PCR, and the TCRdb table lists in-frame clones only, not all of them. Among about 140,000 clones, 89% were seen once, and the ten largest hold 2.9%. The source material was peripheral blood, sampled on day 0 of AZD1222 vaccination. These receptors came from an adult in good health.

V and J are TRBV6-1 and TRBJ1-1; D gene uncertain. V was pared by 0 bases and J by 2 bases, with 13 bases between. Germline V gene sequence: CDR1 MNHNS, CDR2 SASEGT. The CDR3 contains 16 residues. CDR3 amino acids: CASSEARVTGNTEAFF. In DNA, the CDR3 is TGTGCCAGCAGTGAAGCACGGGTGACGGGAAACACTGAAGCTTTCTTT.

V gene TRBV6-5 combines with J gene TRBJ2-2; tentative D call: TRBD1 (5 bases). Germline assignment: CDR1 MNHEY and CDR2 SVGAGI. This CDR3 has 16 amino acids. The germline V and J ends were trimmed by 2 bases and 4 bases, with 14 bases remaining between them. Here the CDR3 DNA reads TGTGCCAGCAGTTACCTGGCACAGGTCTTCACCGGGGAGCTGTTTTTT. It codes for CASSYLAQVFTGELFF.

CDR3 coding DNA: TGCGCCAGCAGCCAAGTCAACCGGTGGAACACTGAAGCTTTCTTT. Translation gives CASSQVNRWNTEAFF. The rearrangement links TRBV4-3 to TRBJ1-1; D is unresolved. Germline CDR1 is LGHNA and CDR2 is YSLEER. Trimming left V 1 base short and J 1 base short, with 10 bases between. The CDR3 loop spans 15 amino acids.

CDR3 sequence (DNA): TGTGCCAGCAGCTCTCCGACCGGGACTAGCGGCCGATACAATGAGCAGTTCTTC. Amino acid sequence: CASSSPTGTSGRYNEQFF. V and J are TRBV3-1 (or the pseudogene TRBV3-2) and TRBJ2-1; 11 bases line up with TRBD2. The germline V gene has CDR1 LGHDT and CDR2 YNNKEL (reference sequence). The CDR3 is made up of 18 amino acids. Trimming took 5 bases from V and 4 from J; bases not matched to a gene: 13.

The rearrangement joins TRBV5-8 to TRBJ1-5; perhaps TRBD1 as D (6 bases). CDR1 is SGHTS and CDR2 is YDEGEE in the germline V gene. The CDR3 consists of 16 residues. Trimming removed 0 bases at V and 5 bases at J, with 15 bases between. The CDR3 reads CASSLAEREGDQPQHF. The DNA of the CDR3 is TGTGCCAGCAGCTTGGCGGAGAGGGAGGGGGATCAGCCCCAGCATTTT.

The chain joins TRBV7-3 to TRBJ2-1; no clear D. Germline V gives CDR1 SGHTA, CDR2 FQGTGA. Deletions cut 5 bases from V and 10 bases from J, with 12 bases between. This CDR3 has 12 residues. CDR3 DNA sequence: TGTGCCAGCAGCGCATCAGGCCGGGAGCAGTTCTTC. It yields the protein CASSASGREQFF.

The V and J genes are TRBV6-5 and TRBJ1-2, with 8 bases identical to TRBD1. The CDR3 has 15 residues. Germline trimming cut 3 bases from V and 5 bases from J; bases unmatched to any gene: 8. CDR1 and CDR2 from the germline V gene are MNHEY and SVGAGI. The CDR3 spells CASSYLTGALYGYTF. The DNA for the CDR3 is TGTGCCAGCAGTTATCTGACAGGGGCCCTTTATGGCTACACCTTC.

J is TRBJ1-2 and V is TRBV4-2, with 7 bases lining up with TRBD1. This CDR3 region has 16 residues. Germline V gene data show CDR1 as LGHNA and CDR2 as YNFKEQ. Trimming removed 4 bases from V and 3 bases from J; junction bases left unmatched: 11. CDR3 DNA sequence: TGTGCCAGCAGCCCCCGACAGGGTGTCCCTGACTATGGCTACACCTTC. Translating gives CASSPRQGVPDYGYTF.

The chain couples TRBV28 to TRBJ1-2, with unresolved D. The germline V and J ends were trimmed by 5 bases and 11 bases, with 12 bases remaining between them. CDR3 length equals 11 residues. Looked up from germline, CDR1 is MDHEN and CDR2 is SYDVKM. The CDR3 DNA reads TGTGCCAGCAGTCGCTCGATTTGGTACACCTTC. Protein: CASSRSIWYTF.

This clone has just one count. This chain connects TRBV2 to TRBJ1-6; 8 bases fit TRBD1. The germline gives CDR1 SNHLY, CDR2 FYNNEI. CDR3 length equals 14 residues. The junction had 8 bases not matched to a gene; V was cut back by 6 bases and J by 10 bases. The DNA of the CDR3 is TGTGCCAGCAGAAAGGACAGGGAATACTCACCCCTCCACTTT. It codes for CASRKDREYSPLHF. Based on the CDR3 plus reference TRBV2 and TRBJ1-6, the full variable domain is EPEVTQTPSHQVTQMGQEVILRCVPISNHLYFYWYRQILGQKVEFLVSFYNNEISEKSEIFDDQFSVERPDGSNFTLKIRSTKLEDSAMYFCASRKDREYSPLHFGNGTRLTVT.

CDR3 in DNA: TGTGCCAGCAGTGATAGCGGCGACAGGGCCGGACCAGGAGGCTCCTACAATGAGCAGTTCTTC. Translated, it gives CASSDSGDRAGPGGSYNEQFF. The gene calls are TRBV2 and TRBJ2-1; possibly TRBD1 for D (7 bases). This CDR3 spans 21 amino acids. Trimming took off 3 bases at V and 0 bases at J, with 27 bases between the two ends. The V gene's germline CDR1 is SNHLY and CDR2 FYNNEI.

The rearrangement links TRBV6-5 to TRBJ2-5; unclear D gene. CDR1 and CDR2 from the germline V gene are MNHEY and SVGAGI. Trimming cost V 3 bases and J 3 bases, with 14 bases left between them. This CDR3 has 15 residues. CDR3: CASSYDLAGKETQYF. In DNA form, the CDR3 reads TGTGCCAGCAGTTATGACTTGGCAGGAAAAGAGACCCAGTACTTC.

The V and J genes are TRBV7-9 and TRBJ1-2, with D possibly TRBD1 on 5 matching bases. The V gene lost 3 bases and the J gene lost 8 bases, with 13 bases spanning the gap. Germline lookup yields CDR1 SEHNR and CDR2 FQNEAQ (reference sequence). This CDR3 has 13 amino acids. The DNA of the CDR3 is TGTGCCAGCAGCTTGACAGAGACACAGGGCTACACCTTC. Protein: CASSLTETQGYTF.

The chain joins TRBV7-9 to TRBJ2-3, with D unresolved. The length of the CDR3 is 13 residues. Trimming stripped 5 bases from V and 10 bases from J, with 16 bases between. Per germline, CDR1 SEHNR and CDR2 FQNEAQ (reference sequence). DNA of the CDR3: TGTGCCAGCAGCACTCCCGGGTTGGTAGCGCAGTATTTT. This sequence encodes CASSTPGLVAQYF.

CDR3 in DNA: TGTGCCAGCAGCCCCTGGACAGGGGGCGGGAATGAAAAACTGTTTTTT. Translation: CASSPWTGGGNEKLFF. V usage is TRBV5-6 and J usage is TRBJ1-4; TRBD1 aligns across 11 bases. This CDR3 spans 16 amino acids. The V gene end was trimmed by 4 bases and the J gene end by 5 bases; junction bases not matched to a gene: 7. The V gene's germline CDR1 is SGHDT and CDR2 YYEEEE. The full variable domain, with the rest looked up from reference TRBV5-6 and TRBJ1-4, is DAGVTQSPTHLIKTRGQQVTLRCSPKSGHDTVSWYQQALGQGPQFIFQYYEEEERQRGNFPDRFSGHQFPNYSSELNVNALLLGDSALYLCASSPWTGGGNEKLFFGSGTQLSVL.

J is TRBJ1-5 and V is TRBV7-9; TRBD1 is a possible D gene (5 bases). The CDR3 is 17 amino acids. The V and J ends lost 5 bases and 5 bases respectively, with 22 bases between them. CDR1 and CDR2 (germline): SEHNR, FQNEAQ (reference sequence). CDR3 DNA sequence: TGTGCCAGCAGCCTGGGACCCTCAATCCAATCCGATCAGCCCCAGCATTTT. This sequence encodes CASSLGPSIQSDQPQHF.

The V and J genes are TRBV6-4 and TRBJ2-1, with TRBD2 matching 9 bases. This CDR3 spans 15 amino acids. Trimming removed 2 bases from V and 7 bases from J; junction bases left unmatched: 6. Germline V gene lookup returns CDR1 MRHNA and CDR2 SNTAGT. The CDR3 DNA sequence: TGTGCCAGCAGTGACAGGGCTAGCGGGGAGAATGAGCAGTTCTTC. This encodes CASSDRASGENEQFF.

This sequence joins TRBV7-2 and TRBJ1-1; D unresolved. Trimming left V 5 bases short and J 4 bases short, with 8 bases between. The V gene's germline CDR1 is SGHTA and CDR2 FQGNSA. This CDR3 is 12 amino acids long. The CDR3 reads CASSPLRTEAFF. For the CDR3, the DNA is TGTGCCAGCAGCCCCCTACGCACTGAAGCTTTCTTT.

J is TRBJ1-2 and V is TRBV6-5; D might be TRBD1 (6 bases). The CDR3 sequence is 15 residues long. V lost 6 bases and J lost 2, with 16 bases in between. Per germline, CDR1 MNHEY and CDR2 SVGAGI. DNA for the CDR3: TGTGCCAGCAGGTCCCTAGACGGACAGAACTATGGCTACACCTTC. Protein: CASRSLDGQNYGYTF.

The chain combines TRBV10-3 with TRBJ1-2; D not certain. Germline loops: CDR1 ENHRY, CDR2 SYGVKD. The CDR3 sequence is 12 residues long. Trimming took off 3 bases at V and 6 bases at J, with 8 bases between the two ends. CDR3 amino acids: CAISDEGNGYTF. In nucleotides, the CDR3 is TGTGCCATCAGTGACGAGGGAAATGGCTACACCTTC.

The rearrangement joins TRBV19 to TRBJ1-2, with D perhaps matching TRBD1 (5 bases). V dropped 6 bases and J dropped 6 bases, with 17 bases sitting between them. This CDR3 has 14 amino acids. CDR1 is LNHDA and CDR2 is SQIVND in the germline V gene (reference sequence). The CDR3 is CASRRQSTRDGYTF. The DNA for the CDR3 is TGTGCCAGTAGACGACAGTCGACTAGGGATGGCTACACCTTC.

This chain links TRBV19 with TRBJ2-1; D not resolved. Germline loops: CDR1 LNHDA, CDR2 SQIVND (reference sequence). The CDR3 loop spans 15 amino acids. V lost 1 base and J lost 0, with 7 bases in between. The CDR3 sequence: CASSIAPSSYNEQFF. The CDR3 nucleotides read TGTGCCAGTAGTATAGCGCCAAGCTCCTACAATGAGCAGTTCTTC.

To note about this clone: The junction does not match germline at one end; this may be a read error. The chain carries TRBV7-7 and TRBJ2-2, with unresolved D. CDR1 is SSHAT and CDR2 is FNYEAQ in the germline V gene (reference sequence). The CDR3 length is 13 residues. CDR3 DNA sequence: TGTGCTAGCAGCTTGTCCCGCACCGGGGAGCTGTTTTTT. Translated: CASSLSRTGELFF.

The V call is TRBV7-9, the J call TRBJ1-4; D ambiguous. Germline loops: CDR1 SEHNR, CDR2 FQNEAQ (reference sequence). V was trimmed by 4 bases and J by 0 bases, leaving 6 bases between them. The CDR3 runs 14 residues. CDR3 nucleotide sequence: TGTGCCAGCAGCTCCAGTGCAACTAATGAAAAACTGTTTTTT. Translated, it gives CASSSSATNEKLFF.

V and J are TRBV5-4 and TRBJ1-6, with 9 bases that match TRBD1. The germline V gene encodes CDR1 SGHNT and CDR2 YYREEE (reference sequence). V shed 4 bases and J 15 bases; nucleotides not matched to a gene: 11. This CDR3 region has 14 residues. CDR3 nucleotides: TGTGCCAGCAGCGCGGGGACAGGGCGGGTACTCCTCCACTTT. It codes for CASSAGTGRVLLHF.

This CDR3 is CASSQSRSRDQPQHF. The DNA of the CDR3 is TGCGCCAGCAGCCAATCACGGTCCAGAGATCAGCCCCAGCATTTT. The chain combines TRBV4-3 with TRBJ1-5; D not certain. Germline loops: CDR1 LGHNA, CDR2 YSLEER. The germline V and J ends were trimmed by 2 bases and 5 bases, with 13 bases remaining between them. The CDR3 extends over 15 amino acids.